These 18 T cell receptor beta chains originate from one sample sequenced in a study of blood T cell repertoires in COVID-19. Sequenced by immunoSEQ multiplex PCR; TCRdb stores in-frame clones only, minus some. This repertoire shows about 160,000 clones, more than 75% found once; its top ten account for about 6%. Material: peripheral blood. The receptors derive from a man at least 80 years old with acute or convalescent COVID-19.

This chain uses TRBV9 with TRBJ1-1; no definite D call. This CDR3 is 13 amino acids long. Germline V gene sequence: CDR1 SGDLS, CDR2 YYNGEE. With 4 bases removed from V and 0 bases from J, the gap between germline ends came to 7 bases. CDR3 region: CASSMTLNTEAFF. The CDR3 nucleotides are TGTGCCAGCAGCATGACACTGAACACTGAAGCTTTCTTT.

The chain carries TRBV6-1 and TRBJ1-3, with D maybe TRBD1 (5 bases). Germline V CDR1 and CDR2: MNHNS, SASEGT. CDR3 length: 17 amino acids. Trimming cost V 4 bases and J 7 bases, with 23 bases left between them. The CDR3 nucleotides are TGTGCCAGCAGTGTCTCCTCCTCCAGGGCCCTCGGGAACACCATATATTTT. Translating it yields CASSVSSSRALGNTIYF.

The V gene is TRBV6-1, the J gene TRBJ1-6; 10 bases align to TRBD1. V dropped 3 bases and J dropped 9; count of bases not matched to a gene: 5. The V gene's germline CDR1 is MNHNS and CDR2 SASEGT. The CDR3 is 15 amino acids. The CDR3 DNA reads as TGTGCCAGCAGTGATAGGGACAGGGGAAGTTCACCCCTCCACTTT. It encodes CASSDRDRGSSPLHF.

This sequence joins TRBV5-1 and TRBJ2-3; 9 bases are a match to TRBD1. The CDR3 loop spans 15 amino acids. The V gene's germline CDR1 is SGHRS and CDR2 YFSETQ. The J segment lost 3 bases and the V segment lost 3 bases, leaving 5 bases of the junction unmatched. CDR3 region: CASSWGQGSTDTQYF. In DNA form, the CDR3 reads TGCGCCAGCAGCTGGGGACAGGGATCGACAGATACGCAGTATTTT.

The chain employs TRBV19 and TRBJ1-3; 10 nucleotides agree with TRBD1. This CDR3 has 16 residues. The V gene's germline CDR1 is LNHDA and CDR2 SQIVND (reference sequence). J lost 3 bases, V lost 7 bases, and 9 bases had no gene match. As DNA, the CDR3 is TGTGCCAGTACCGGGACAGGGGTTTTCTTTGGAAACACCATATATTTT. Protein sequence: CASTGTGVFFGNTIYF.

This sequence joins TRBV6-5 and TRBJ1-3, with D possibly matching TRBD1 (6 bases). CDR1 and CDR2 from the germline V gene are MNHEY and SVGAGI. Between the trimmed V and J ends, which lost 1 base and 1 base, there was a span of 8 bases. This CDR3 has 15 residues. Written as DNA, the CDR3 is TGTGCCAGCAGTTACTTGGGGGCGTCTGGAAACACCATATATTTT. This gives the protein CASSYLGASGNTIYF.

The chain recombines TRBV7-2 with TRBJ1-1, with D perhaps matching TRBD1 (6 bases). V lost 1 base and J 1 base, leaving 19 bases between the germline ends. This CDR3 has 18 amino acids. From germline, CDR1 is SGHTA and CDR2 FQGNSA. The CDR3 is CASSLGGGHETRNTEAFF. The CDR3 DNA is TGTGCCAGCAGCTTAGGGGGGGGCCATGAGACACGGAACACTGAAGCTTTCTTT.

The chain has TRBV7-6 and TRBJ1-2, with 7 bases identical to TRBD1. The CDR3 totals 14 residues. The germline gives CDR1 SGHVS, CDR2 FNYEAQ. V lost 4 bases to trimming and J lost 5 bases; unmatched junction nucleotides: 7. The DNA of the CDR3 is TGTGCCAGCAGCTCCGGACAGGCCGGTTATGGCTACACCTTC. This encodes CASSSGQAGYGYTF. Full variable domain (rest looked up from reference TRBV7-6 and TRBJ1-2): GAGVSQSPRYKVTKRGQDVALRCDPISGHVSLYWYRQALGQGPEFLTYFNYEAQQDKSGLPNDRFSAERPEGSISTLTIQRTEQRDSAMYRCASSSGQAGYGYTFGSGTRLTVV.

The chain employs TRBV6-5 and TRBJ1-1; D remains unclear. Trimming cost V 8 bases and J 0 bases, with 10 bases left between them. There are 13 residues in the CDR3. Germline CDR1 and CDR2: MNHEY and SVGAGI. The CDR3: CASRFGVNTEAFF. As DNA, the CDR3 is TGTGCCAGCCGATTCGGGGTGAACACTGAAGCTTTCTTT.

The chain carries TRBV6-5 and TRBJ1-4; D might be TRBD1 (5 bases). Germline V gene data show CDR1 as MNHEY and CDR2 as SVGAGI. V was pared by 2 bases and J by 3 bases, with 13 bases between. CDR3 length: 16 residues. Here the CDR3 DNA reads TGTGCCAGCAGTTACCCGCTTGGGGCTGCTAATGAAAAACTGTTTTTT. It yields the protein CASSYPLGAANEKLFF.

The rearrangement links TRBV7-3 to TRBJ2-1; 7 nucleotides align to TRBD2. From germline, CDR1 is SGHTA and CDR2 FQGTGA. The junction had 11 bases not matched to a gene; V was cut back by 6 bases and J by 3 bases. There are 16 residues in the CDR3. The CDR3 loop is CASSYTGAGSYNEQFF. In nucleotides, the CDR3 is TGTGCCAGCAGTTACACGGGAGCGGGAAGCTACAATGAGCAGTTCTTC.

In its sample, this clone was seen a few times. The rearrangement uses TRBV9 and TRBJ2-2; 12 nucleotides match TRBD1. Trimming removed 5 bases from V and 7 bases from J; junction bases left unmatched: 6. Germline V gene lookup returns CDR1 SGDLS and CDR2 YYNGEE. The CDR3 runs to 15 residues. The CDR3 region has the DNA TGTGCCAGCAGTAGGGGACAGGGGGCGGTCGGGGAGCTGTTTTTT. This encodes CASSRGQGAVGELFF.

This clone has just a few counts. This rearrangement joins TRBV19 to TRBJ1-1; 8 bases match TRBD1. V lost 8 bases to trimming and J lost 7 bases; unmatched junction nucleotides: 12. Germline CDR1 and CDR2: LNHDA and SQIVND (reference sequence). This CDR3 has 14 residues. The CDR3 loop is CASRTGLGANEAFF. In DNA, the CDR3 is TGTGCCAGTCGGACAGGGTTAGGGGCTAATGAAGCTTTCTTT.

The V call is TRBV28, the J call TRBJ2-3, with D maybe TRBD1 (6 bases). Germline assignment: CDR1 MDHEN and CDR2 SYDVKM. V gave up 3 bases and J gave up 2 bases, with 15 bases separating them. CDR3 length equals 16 residues. CDR3 sequence (DNA): TGTGCCAGCAGTTTCACCGGGACAAAGAACACAGATACGCAGTATTTT. Its translation: CASSFTGTKNTDTQYF.

This chain links TRBV3-1 (or the pseudogene TRBV3-2) with TRBJ2-5, with 11 bases matching TRBD1. Germline CDR1 LGHDT, CDR2 YNNKEL (reference sequence). CDR3 length: 15 amino acids. Germline trimming cut 3 bases from V and 4 bases from J; bases unmatched to any gene: 4. CDR3 protein: CASSQGQGVRETQYF. In DNA form, the CDR3 reads TGTGCCAGCAGCCAGGGACAGGGGGTGCGAGAGACCCAGTACTTC.

This chain links TRBV28 with TRBJ1-1; 8 nucleotides match TRBD1. This CDR3 is 16 amino acids long. V lost 5 bases to trimming and J lost 1 base; unmatched junction nucleotides: 9. Looked up from germline, CDR1 is MDHEN and CDR2 is SYDVKM. The CDR3 DNA sequence: TGTGCCAGCAGTGTGGCAGGGGGCGCTTGGAACACTGAAGCTTTCTTT. As protein: CASSVAGGAWNTEAFF.

This clone was observed a single time. The chain couples TRBV9 to TRBJ2-2; a possible D gene is TRBD1 (6 bases). The germline V gene encodes CDR1 SGDLS and CDR2 YYNGEE. V shed 0 bases and J shed 3 bases, with 9 bases lying between them. CDR3 size: 15 residues. Here the CDR3 DNA reads TGTGCCAGCAGCGTAGAGGACAGATACACCGGGGAGCTGTTTTTT. Translation: CASSVEDRYTGELFF.

The chain employs TRBV5-1 and TRBJ2-7; a possible D gene is TRBD1 (5 bases). Germline values: CDR1 SGHRS, CDR2 YFSETQ. The ends were cut back, 0 bases at V and 2 bases at J, with 15 bases in the middle. This CDR3 is built from 16 residues. The CDR3 sequence: CASSLAISQGTYEQYF. The CDR3 coding sequence is TGCGCCAGCAGCTTGGCCATCTCGCAGGGAACCTACGAGCAGTACTTC.